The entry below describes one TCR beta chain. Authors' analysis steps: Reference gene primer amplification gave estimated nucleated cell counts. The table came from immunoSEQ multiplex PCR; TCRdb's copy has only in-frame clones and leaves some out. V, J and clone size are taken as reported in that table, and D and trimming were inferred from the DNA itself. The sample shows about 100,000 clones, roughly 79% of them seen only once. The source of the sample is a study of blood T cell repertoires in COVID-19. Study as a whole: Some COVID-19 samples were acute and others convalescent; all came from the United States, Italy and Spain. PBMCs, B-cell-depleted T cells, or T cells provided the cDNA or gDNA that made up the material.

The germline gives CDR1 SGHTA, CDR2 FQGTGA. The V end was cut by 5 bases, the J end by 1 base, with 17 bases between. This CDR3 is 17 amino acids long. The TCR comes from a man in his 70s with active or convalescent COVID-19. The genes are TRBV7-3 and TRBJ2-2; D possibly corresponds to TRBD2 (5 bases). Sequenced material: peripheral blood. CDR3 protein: CASSPRANIKNTGELFF. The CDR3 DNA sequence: TGTGCCAGCAGCCCGCGGGCCAATATTAAGAACACCGGGGAGCTGTTTTTT.